Listed here are 19 T cell receptor beta chains from one sample, sequenced in a study of cytomegalovirus exposure and HLA in healthy donors (TCRdb year 2017). The library was obtained by the immunoSEQ multiplex PCR assay. For the multiplex PCR, a mixture combining 60 forward primers for TCR Vbeta segments and 13 reverse primers for TCR Jbeta segments was used. TCRdb holds this immuneACCESS table with in-frame rearrangements only. Some clones are missing; in checked studies, unresolved V genes explain under half, and the rest has no known cause. Per the sample table, the count is around 200,000 clones. Of the sample, 1.1% is held by the ten largest clones. Source material: PBMCs. The receptors come from a girl aged 2 to 9 in good health and CMV-seropositive.

The rearrangement joins TRBV27 to TRBJ1-1; 7 bases map to TRBD1. The CDR3 has 16 amino acids. Germline CDR1 reads MNHEY; CDR2 reads SMNVEV (reference sequence). Trimming took 8 bases from V and 1 from J; bases not matched to a gene: 13. The DNA of the CDR3 is TGTGCCAGCCTCGTATACAGGGGACTGGGGAACACTGAAGCTTTCTTT. Its protein is CASLVYRGLGNTEAFF.

V usage is TRBV19 and J usage is TRBJ1-1; TRBD1 matches at 10 bases. This CDR3 is built from 13 residues. V was pared by 9 bases and J by 4 bases, with 5 bases of the junction left unmatched. Germline V gives CDR1 LNHDA, CDR2 SQIVND (reference sequence). As DNA, the CDR3 is TGTGCCAGCCTCAGGACAGGGGGCACTGAAGCTTTCTTT. Its protein is CASLRTGGTEAFF.

V gene TRBV2 combines with J gene TRBJ2-7, with D maybe TRBD1 (6 bases). V lost 10 bases and J lost 4, with 17 bases in between. This CDR3 spans 13 amino acids. From germline, CDR1 is SNHLY and CDR2 FYNNEI. The CDR3 sequence: CATSPDRYYEQYF. In DNA, the CDR3 is TGTGCCACCTCCCCGGACAGATATTACGAGCAGTACTTC.

The chain joins TRBV6-1 to TRBJ1-2; D call uncertain. CDR1 is MNHNS and CDR2 is SASEGT in the germline V gene. This CDR3 is 14 amino acids long. Trimming left V 1 base short and J 4 bases short, with 10 bases between. This CDR3 reads CASSEGAGIYGYTF. Here the CDR3 DNA reads TGTGCCAGCAGTGAAGGGGCAGGCATCTATGGCTACACCTTC.

The V call is TRBV28, the J call TRBJ2-3; the D gene is possibly TRBD2 (5 bases). Trimming cost V 3 bases and J 5 bases, with 15 bases left between them. This CDR3 has 15 amino acids. From germline, CDR1 is MDHEN and CDR2 SYDVKM. CDR3 coding DNA: TGTGCCAGCAGTTTTTCGGGATCGGCGGGAGATACGCAGTATTTT. The encoded protein is CASSFSGSAGDTQYF.

This chain connects TRBV30 to TRBJ1-1, with D perhaps matching TRBD1 (6 bases). This CDR3 is built from 15 residues. Between the trimmed V and J ends, which lost 7 bases and 3 bases, there was a span of 21 bases. Per the germline V gene, CDR1 is GTSNPN and CDR2 is SVGIG (reference sequence). The chain's CDR3 is CASWATPEGDTEAFF. The CDR3 DNA is TGTGCCTCCTGGGCGACACCCGAGGGGGACACTGAAGCTTTCTTT.

The CDR3 loop is CASSLGAAGELFF. The DNA of the CDR3 is TGTGCCAGCAGCCTAGGTGCGGCCGGGGAGCTGTTTTTT. This rearrangement joins TRBV7-9 to TRBJ2-2; no reliable D call. V lost 5 bases and J 6 bases, leaving 10 bases between the germline ends. CDR1 SEHNR and CDR2 FQNEAQ come from the germline V gene (reference sequence). This CDR3 has 13 amino acids.

J is TRBJ1-2 and V is TRBV6-6; TRBD1 matches 7 bases. The CDR3 extends over 16 amino acids. Germline trimming cut 5 bases from V and 1 base from J; bases unmatched to any gene: 10. CDR1 and CDR2 (germline): MNHNY, SVGAGI (reference sequence). CDR3 region: CASSALGQIINYGYTF. Here the CDR3 DNA reads TGTGCCAGCAGTGCCCTGGGACAGATTATTAACTATGGCTACACCTTC.

The V and J genes are TRBV5-1 and TRBJ2-5; D is unclear. This CDR3 region has 15 residues. CDR1 and CDR2 from the germline V gene are SGHRS and YFSETQ. V lost 0 bases, J lost 4 bases, and 13 bases lay in between. The CDR3 region is CASSLGGFVGETQYF. The CDR3 DNA is TGCGCCAGCAGCTTGGGAGGTTTTGTGGGAGAGACCCAGTACTTC.

This rearrangement joins TRBV11-2 to TRBJ2-1, with 7 bases matching TRBD2. The CDR3 totals 19 residues. The junction had 16 bases not matched to a gene; V was cut back by 5 bases and J by 0 bases. The V gene's germline CDR1 is SGHAT and CDR2 FQNNGV. CDR3 DNA sequence: TGTGCCAGCAGCCCTAGCCCCCTCAGCGGGGCCAGCTCCTACAATGAGCAGTTCTTC. Translated: CASSPSPLSGASSYNEQFF.

This rearrangement joins TRBV11-2 to TRBJ2-7; D perhaps matches TRBD2 (6 bases). Germline V gives CDR1 SGHAT, CDR2 FQNNGV. The CDR3 sequence is 15 residues long. Trimming took 1 base from V and 0 from J, leaving 10 bases between them. The CDR3 DNA reads TGTGCCAGCAGCTTAGTGGCCGGGAGCTCCTACGAGCAGTACTTC. This gives the protein CASSLVAGSSYEQYF.

This chain uses TRBV19 with TRBJ1-1; no clear D. This CDR3 contains 14 residues. Germline CDR1 is LNHDA and CDR2 is SQIVND (reference sequence). V was cut by 1 base and J by 1 base, with 7 bases left in between. The CDR3 nucleotides are TGTGCCAGTAGTATAGTGGGAGGGAACACTGAAGCTTTCTTT. Translating gives CASSIVGGNTEAFF.

Turning to this clone: A read error may account for a junction end that differs from germline. The chain links TRBV29-1 to TRBJ2-5, with TRBD1 matching over 9 bases. Germline CDR1 is SQVTM and CDR2 is ANQGSEA. The CDR3 consists of 14 residues. CDR3: CSVELTGGQKTQYF. In DNA form, the CDR3 reads TGCAGCGTTGAATTAACAGGGGGCCAAAAGACCCAGTACTTC.

This chain connects TRBV6-5 to TRBJ2-5, with D possibly matching TRBD2 (6 bases). The end of the DNA aligns better with TRBJ2-7, so the J call may be wrong. The germline V gene has CDR1 MNHEY and CDR2 SVGAGI. The CDR3 is 15 residues long. The CDR3 protein is CASTTSGRSSYEQYF. DNA for the CDR3: TGTGCCAGCACTACCTCAGGGAGGAGCTCCTACGAGCAGTACTTC.

This chain connects TRBV27 to TRBJ2-1, with TRBD2 identical over 8 bases. This CDR3 comprises 18 residues. Trimming removed 0 bases from V and 1 base from J; junction bases left unmatched: 8. The germline gives CDR1 MNHEY, CDR2 SMNVEV (reference sequence). This CDR3 reads CASSLSTMRGRSYNEQFF. The DNA for the CDR3 is TGTGCCAGCAGTTTATCGACGATGCGCGGGAGGTCCTACAATGAGCAGTTCTTC.

The V gene is TRBV7-2, the J gene TRBJ2-5; 13 bases align to TRBD2. V was clipped by 5 bases and J by 4 bases; unmatched bases: 4. The CDR3 has 15 residues. The germline V gene has CDR1 SGHTA and CDR2 FQGNSA. CDR3 sequence reads: CASSPRTSGRETQYF. The DNA for the CDR3 is TGTGCCAGCAGCCCGCGGACTAGCGGGAGAGAGACCCAGTACTTC.

The genes are TRBV10-3 and TRBJ2-7; possible D gene TRBD2, 6 bases. Trimming shortened V by 10 bases and J by 1 base, and 14 bases separated the two germline ends. This CDR3 comprises 13 residues. Per germline, CDR1 ENHRY and CDR2 SYGVKD. CDR3 sequence reads: CATSLLASYEQYF. Written as DNA, the CDR3 is TGTGCCACCTCCTTACTAGCTTCCTACGAGCAGTACTTC.

The rearrangement joins TRBV28 to TRBJ2-2; D is possibly TRBD1 (6 bases). Trimming took 6 bases from V and 0 from J, leaving 11 bases between them. The CDR3 runs to 15 residues. Germline CDR1 is MDHEN and CDR2 is SYDVKM. The DNA of the CDR3 is TGTGCCAGCAGCCTAGGACAGCCGAACACCGGGGAGCTGTTTTTT. It codes for CASSLGQPNTGELFF.

This chain uses TRBV11-3 with TRBJ2-2; a possible D gene is TRBD2 (6 bases). The CDR3 is 14 amino acids. Germline V gene sequence: CDR1 SGHNT, CDR2 YENEEA. V was pared by 3 bases and J by 7 bases, with 12 bases between. CDR3 sequence reads: CASSFGGEVGELFF. CDR3 bases: TGTGCCAGCAGCTTTGGCGGGGAGGTCGGGGAGCTGTTTTTT.